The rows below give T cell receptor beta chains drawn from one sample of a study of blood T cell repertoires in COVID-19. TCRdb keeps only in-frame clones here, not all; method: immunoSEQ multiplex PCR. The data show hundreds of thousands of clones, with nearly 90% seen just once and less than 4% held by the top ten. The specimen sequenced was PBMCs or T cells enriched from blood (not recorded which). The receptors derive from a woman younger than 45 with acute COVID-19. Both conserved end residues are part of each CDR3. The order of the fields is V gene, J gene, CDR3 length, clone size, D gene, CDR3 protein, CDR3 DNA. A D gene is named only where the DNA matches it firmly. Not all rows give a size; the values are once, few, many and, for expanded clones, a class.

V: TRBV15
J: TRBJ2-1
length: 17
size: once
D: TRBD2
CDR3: CATSRVLAGGQDNEQFF
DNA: TGTGCCACCAGCAGGGTTTTAGCGGGGGGGCAGGACAATGAGCAGTTCTTC

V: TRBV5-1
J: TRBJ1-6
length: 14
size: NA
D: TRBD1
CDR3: CASSLGQGGSPLHF
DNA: TGCGCCAGCAGCTTGGGTCAGGGGGGTTCACCCCTCCACTTT

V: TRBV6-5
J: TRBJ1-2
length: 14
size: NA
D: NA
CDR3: CASSYSWGGYGYTF
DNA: TGTGCCAGCAGTTACTCTTGGGGAGGCTATGGCTACACCTTC

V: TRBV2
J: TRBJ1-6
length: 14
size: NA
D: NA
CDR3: CASSPDQTGTPLHF
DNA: TGTGCCAGCAGCCCCGACCAGACAGGAACACCCCTCCACTTT

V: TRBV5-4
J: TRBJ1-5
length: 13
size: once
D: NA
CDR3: CASSGTPDQPQHF
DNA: TGTGCCAGCAGCGGTACACCCGATCAGCCCCAGCATTTT

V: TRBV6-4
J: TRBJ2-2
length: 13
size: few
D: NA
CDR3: CASSDGDTGELFF
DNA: TGTGCCAGCAGTGACGGAGACACCGGGGAGCTGTTTTTT

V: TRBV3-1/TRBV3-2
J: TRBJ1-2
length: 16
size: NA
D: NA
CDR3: CASSQITRGGDYGYTF
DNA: TGTGCCAGCAGCCAAATCACTAGGGGGGGTGACTATGGCTACACCTTC

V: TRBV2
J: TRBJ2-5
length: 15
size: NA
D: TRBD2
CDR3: CASSSLAGPQETQYF
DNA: TGTGCCAGCAGTAGCCTAGCGGGGCCCCAAGAGACCCAGTACTTC

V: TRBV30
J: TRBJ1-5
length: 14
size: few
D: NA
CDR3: CAWSAGRINQPQHF
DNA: TGTGCCTGGTCCGCGGGACGGATCAATCAGCCCCAGCATTTT

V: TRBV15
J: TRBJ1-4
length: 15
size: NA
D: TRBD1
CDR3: CATRFPGQGDEKLFF
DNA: TGTGCCACCAGATTTCCGGGACAGGGGGATGAAAAACTGTTTTTT

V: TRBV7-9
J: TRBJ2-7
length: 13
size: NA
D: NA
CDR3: CASSLAQEVEQYF
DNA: TGTGCCAGCAGCTTAGCCCAAGAGGTCGAGCAGTACTTC

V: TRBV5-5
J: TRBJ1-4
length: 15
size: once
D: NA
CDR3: CASSGFTGNNEKLFF
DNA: TGTGCCAGCAGCGGATTTACAGGGAATAATGAAAAACTGTTTTTT

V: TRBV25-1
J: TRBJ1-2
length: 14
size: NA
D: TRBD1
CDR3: CASSRDRGNYGYTF
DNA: TGTGCCAGCAGCAGAGACAGGGGCAACTATGGCTACACCTTC

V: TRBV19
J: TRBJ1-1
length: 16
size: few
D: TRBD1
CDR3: CASSTTGGKFPTEAFF
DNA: TGTGCCAGTAGTACCACAGGGGGGAAATTTCCCACTGAAGCTTTCTTT

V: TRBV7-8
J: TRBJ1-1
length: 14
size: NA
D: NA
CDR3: CASSTYDGGTEAFF
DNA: TGTGCCAGCAGCACTTACGACGGGGGAACTGAAGCTTTCTTT

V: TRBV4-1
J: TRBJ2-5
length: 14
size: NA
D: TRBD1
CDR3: CASSQGDSQETQYF
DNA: TGCGCCAGCAGCCAGGGGGACAGCCAAGAGACCCAGTACTTC

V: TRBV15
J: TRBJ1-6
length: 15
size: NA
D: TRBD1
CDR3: CATSRATRQGSPLHF
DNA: TGTGCCACCAGCAGAGCCACTAGACAGGGCTCACCCCTCCACTTT

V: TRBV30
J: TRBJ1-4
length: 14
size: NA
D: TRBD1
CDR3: CAWTRTGTGEKLFF
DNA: TGTGCCTGGACACGGACAGGGACGGGTGAAAAACTGTTTTTT

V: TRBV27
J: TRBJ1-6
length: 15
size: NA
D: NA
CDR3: CASSLSTARSSPLHF
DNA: TGTGCCAGCAGTTTAAGTACAGCACGTAGTTCACCCCTCCACTTT

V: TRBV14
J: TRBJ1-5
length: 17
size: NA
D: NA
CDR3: CASSPLNRFPSNQPQHF
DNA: TGTGCCAGCAGCCCTTTAAACAGGTTTCCTAGCAATCAGCCCCAGCATTTT

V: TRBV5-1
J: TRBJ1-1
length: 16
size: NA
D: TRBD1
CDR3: CASSLYGTGRYTEAFF
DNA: TGCGCCAGCAGCTTGTATGGGACAGGGCGGTACACTGAAGCTTTCTTT

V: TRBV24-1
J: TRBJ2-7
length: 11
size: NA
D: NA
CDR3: CATSGGYEQYF
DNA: TGTGCCACCAGTGGAGGGTACGAGCAGTACTTC

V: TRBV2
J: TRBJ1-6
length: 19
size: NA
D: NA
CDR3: CASSEASGGLTYINSPLHF
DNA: TGTGCCAGCAGTGAAGCGTCCGGTGGGCTGACATATATCAATTCACCCCTCCACTTT

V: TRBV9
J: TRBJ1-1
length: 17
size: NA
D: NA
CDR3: CASSLRRGGRENTEAFF
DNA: TGTGCCAGCAGTCTAAGGCGGGGGGGCAGGGAGAACACTGAAGCTTTCTTT

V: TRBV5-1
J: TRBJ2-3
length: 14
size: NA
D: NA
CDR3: CASSLGSRTDTQYF
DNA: TGCGCCAGCAGCTTGGGTAGTCGTACAGATACGCAGTATTTT

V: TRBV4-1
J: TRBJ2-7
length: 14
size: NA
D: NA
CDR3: CASSQAGVGYEQYF
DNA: TGCGCCAGCAGCCAAGCGGGGGTGGGCTACGAGCAGTACTTC

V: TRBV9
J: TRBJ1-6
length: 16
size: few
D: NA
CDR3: CASSVMEGRGVSPLHF
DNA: TGTGCCAGCAGCGTAATGGAGGGACGGGGTGTTTCACCCCTCCACTTT

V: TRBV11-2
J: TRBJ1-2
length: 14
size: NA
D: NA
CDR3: CASSLRALLGGYTF
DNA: TGTGCCAGCAGCTTGCGGGCCCTCCTGGGCGGCTACACCTTC

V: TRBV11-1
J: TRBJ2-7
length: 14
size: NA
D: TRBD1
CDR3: CASSLGTGLYEQYF
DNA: TGTGCCAGCAGCTTAGGGACAGGGCTCTACGAGCAGTACTTC

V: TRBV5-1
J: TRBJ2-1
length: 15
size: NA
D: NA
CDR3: CASSPKSSGGNEQFF
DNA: TGCGCCAGCAGCCCCAAGTCTTCCGGGGGCAATGAGCAGTTCTTC

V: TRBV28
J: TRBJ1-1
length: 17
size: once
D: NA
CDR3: CASSSPYEVYMNTEAFF
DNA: TGTGCCAGCAGTTCCCCTTATGAGGTTTACATGAACACTGAAGCTTTCTTT

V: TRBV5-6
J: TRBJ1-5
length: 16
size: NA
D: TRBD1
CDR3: CASSFGQGPSNQPQHF
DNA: TGTGCCAGCAGCTTCGGACAGGGCCCCAGCAATCAGCCCCAGCATTTT

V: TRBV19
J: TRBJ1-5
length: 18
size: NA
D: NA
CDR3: CASNIVQGDVSGNQPQHF
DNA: TGTGCCAGTAATATTGTACAGGGCGACGTCTCCGGCAATCAGCCCCAGCATTTT

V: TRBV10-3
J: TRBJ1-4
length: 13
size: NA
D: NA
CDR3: CASQGTRNEKLFF
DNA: TGTGCCTCCCAGGGAACGAGGAATGAAAAACTGTTTTTT

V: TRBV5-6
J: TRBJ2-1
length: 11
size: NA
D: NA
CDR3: CASSLNNEQFF
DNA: TGTGCCAGCAGCCTAAATAATGAGCAGTTCTTC

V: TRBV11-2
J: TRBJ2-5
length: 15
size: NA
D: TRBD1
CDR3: CASSLQGAPGETQYF
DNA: TGTGCCAGCAGCTTACAGGGGGCGCCGGGAGAGACCCAGTACTTC

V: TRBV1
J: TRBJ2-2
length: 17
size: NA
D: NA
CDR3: CTSSPLAGRANTGELFF
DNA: TGCACCAGCAGCCCACTAGCGGGGAGAGCGAACACCGGGGAGCTGTTTTTT

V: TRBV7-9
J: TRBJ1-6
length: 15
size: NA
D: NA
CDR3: CASREGGVGNSPLHF
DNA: TGTGCCAGCCGGGAGGGGGGCGTAGGTAATTCACCCCTCCACTTT

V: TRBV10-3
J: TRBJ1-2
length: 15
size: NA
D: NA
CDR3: CAISESKQSWDGYTF
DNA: TGTGCCATCAGTGAGTCTAAACAGAGCTGGGATGGCTACACCTTC

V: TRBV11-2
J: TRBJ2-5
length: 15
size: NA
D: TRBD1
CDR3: CASSPDRGGGETQYF
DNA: TGTGCCAGCAGTCCGGACAGGGGAGGTGGAGAGACCCAGTACTTC

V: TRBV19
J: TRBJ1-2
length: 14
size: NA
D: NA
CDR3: CASRGTGVYYGYTF
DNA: TGTGCCAGCCGAGGGACGGGAGTTTACTATGGCTACACCTTC

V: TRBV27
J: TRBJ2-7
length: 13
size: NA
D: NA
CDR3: CASSWGQAYEQYF
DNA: TGTGCCAGCAGTTGGGGACAAGCCTACGAGCAGTACTTC

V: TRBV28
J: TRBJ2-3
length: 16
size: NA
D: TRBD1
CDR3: CASSPSGQGFSDTQYF
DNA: TGTGCCAGCAGTCCCTCGGGACAGGGTTTTTCAGATACGCAGTATTTT